This T cell receptor beta chain is drawn from a study of T cell repertoires in aging, cancer and after chemotherapy. Trimming removed 4 bases from V and 5 bases from J, with 4 bases in between. The CDR3 is 11 residues long. Germline CDR1 and CDR2: SGHDT and YYEEEE. A mixed TRB-A/B primer pool amplified rearranged TRB by multiplex touch-down PCR. TCRdb called the multiplex PCR reads again in MiXCR, with one record for every CDR3 protein. The table records about 6,000 distinct CDR3 sequences, under 30% of them present only once. The template was genomic DNA from peripheral blood, not RNA. The sequence was obtained from a human donor in good health. The specimen sequenced was blood. The J gene is TRBJ2-4, the V gene TRBV5-6, with no clear D. CDR3 nucleotide sequence: TGTGCCAGCAGCAAGGAAAACATTCAGTACTTC. This gives the protein CASSKENIQYF.